The 21 T cell receptor beta chains listed next were all sequenced from one sample in a study of CD8+CD57+ T cells in acquired aplastic anemia. Genomic DNA constituted the template upon which TCR beta VDJ and CDR3 profiling was performed. TCRdb reprocessed the reads with MiXCR, giving one entry per CDR3 protein. Of hundreds of thousands of distinct CDR3 sequences in the sample, 55% to 75% are singletons; the top ten hold under 5%. Sequencing was performed on sorted CD4+, CD8+, or CD8+CD57+ T cells (not recorded which) from PBMCs. The receptors stem from a human donor in good health, serving as a control.

Remarks on this clonotype: The conserved phenylalanine or tryptophan is not found at the CDR3 terminus, so this likely reflects a read error. V usage is TRBV30 and J usage is TRBJ1-2; D is undetermined. CDR1 and CDR2 (germline): GTSNPN, SVGIG (reference sequence). V shed 5 bases and J shed 8 bases, with 12 bases lying between them. The CDR3 is made up of 11 amino acids. For the CDR3, the DNA is TGTGCCTGGGCCCATGGAGTCGGCTACACCCTC. Its translation is CAWAHGVGYTL.

Points on this clonotype: Without the conserved terminal phenylalanine or tryptophan, this CDR3 likely stems from a read error. The DNA is omitted, as the CDR3 cannot be located on it reliably, and the CDR3 follows TCRdb's listing. CDR3 in amino acids: CASGGNGSYAFAS. The chain has TRBV2 and TRBJ1-2. From its first to its last residue, the CDR3 has 13 amino acids. Germline CDR1 SNHLY, CDR2 FYNNEI.

V and J are TRBV29-1 and TRBJ2-1; D possibly corresponds to TRBD2 (5 bases). In germline, CDR1 is SQVTM, CDR2 ANQGSEA. V lost 5 bases and J lost 4, with 18 bases in between. The CDR3 totals 15 residues. CDR3 in DNA: TGCAGCGTTATAAAACTAGAAGGTAGATACAATGAGCAGTTCTTC. As protein: CSVIKLEGRYNEQFF.

This clonotype was seen ten or more times. This chain joins TRBV12-3 or TRBV12-4 and TRBJ2-1; D gene uncertain. The V end was cut by 3 bases, the J end by 7 bases, with 19 bases between. The CDR3 runs to 16 residues. The CDR3 is CASSFFYRLSENEQFF. The CDR3 DNA sequence: TGTGCCAGCAGTTTTTTCTATCGTTTATCCGAGAATGAGCAGTTCTTC.

In its sample, this clonotype was seen many times. The junction and the germline gene differ at one end; a read error may be behind it. This chain uses TRBV9 with TRBJ2-1, with D maybe TRBD1 (8 bases). This CDR3 has 15 amino acids. Germline CDR1 is SGDLS and CDR2 is YYNGEE. The CDR3 protein is CASSDLTGDYNKQFF. CDR3 in DNA: TGTGCCAGCAGCGACCTGACAGGGGACTACAATAAGCAGTTCTTC. The variable domain in full, completed from reference TRBV9 and TRBJ2-1, reads DSGVTQTPKHLITATGQRVTLRCSPRSGDLSVYWYQQSLDQGLQFLIQYYNGEERAKGNILERFSAQQFPDLHSELNLSSLELGDSALYFCASSDLTGDYNKQFFGPGTRLTVL.

A word on this clonotype: In this CDR3 the conserved last residue, phenylalanine or tryptophan, is missing, so a read error is likely. It is unclear where the CDR3 begins or ends on the DNA, so no DNA is shown, and the CDR3 is as TCRdb lists it. The rearrangement joins TRBV2 to TRBJ1-2. Germline V gene sequence: CDR1 SNHLY, CDR2 FYNNEI. The CDR3 totals 16 residues, both ends included. This chain's CDR3 is CASQGTSYGYTFGSGT.

The chain joins TRBV4-3 to TRBJ1-1; D may be TRBD1 (5 bases). The CDR3 spans 13 residues. The V gene lost 9 bases and the J gene lost 6 bases, with 17 bases spanning the gap. Germline CDR1 reads LGHNA; CDR2 reads YSLEER. The CDR3 nucleotides read TGCGCCAGTAACGACGGGGGAAACGCTGAAGCTTTCTTT. Protein: CASNDGGNAEAFF.

The chain is built from TRBV20-1 and TRBJ1-2, with D uncertain. Germline-derived CDR1 and CDR2 are DFQATT and SNEGSKA (reference sequence). Trimming removed 6 bases at V and 4 bases at J, with 21 bases between. The CDR3 spans 15 residues. The CDR3 bases are TGCAGTGCCCCCCATACCGGTCGCTACCCCTATGGCTACACCTTC. Its protein product is CSAPHTGRYPYGYTF.

This clonotype was observed at least ten times. The chain employs TRBV20-1 and TRBJ1-2, with unresolved D. Deletions cut 4 bases from V and 6 bases from J, with 15 bases between. Germline V gene data show CDR1 as DFQATT and CDR2 as SNEGSKA (reference sequence). This CDR3 spans 13 amino acids. The CDR3 protein is CSAMRTGRNGYTF. CDR3 in DNA: TGCAGTGCTATGAGGACGGGTAGAAATGGCTACACCTTC.

In the case of this clonotype: This could be a read error, since a much larger clone is one nucleotide away. V gene TRBV4-1 combines with J gene TRBJ1-4; 11 bases are a match to TRBD1. CDR1 is MGHRA and CDR2 is YSYEKL in the germline V gene. This CDR3 has 16 amino acids. The CDR3: CASSQDRGLLNEKPFF. The CDR3, as DNA: TGTGCCAGCAGCCAGGACAGGGGGCTGTTGAATGAAAAACCGTTTTTT.

This clonotype was counted many times. The chain recombines TRBV20-1 with TRBJ2-7; perhaps D is TRBD1 or TRBD2 (6 bases each). Germline assignment: CDR1 DFQATT and CDR2 SNEGSKA (reference sequence). Trimming stripped 3 bases from V and 3 bases from J, with 15 bases between. The CDR3 sequence is 14 residues long. CDR3 in amino acids: CSARGGEGGYEQYF. DNA of the CDR3: TGCAGTGCTAGGGGCGGGGAAGGGGGCTACGAGCAGTACTTC.

V gene TRBV15 combines with J gene TRBJ2-1; TRBD2 matches at 7 bases. CDR1 and CDR2 (germline): LNHNV, YYDKDF (reference sequence). After removal of 6 bases from V and 8 bases from J, the junction contained 13 bases not matched to a gene. The CDR3 has 15 residues. This chain's CDR3 is CATSGARGGNDEQFF. In DNA form, the CDR3 reads TGTGCCACCAGTGGAGCTCGCGGGGGTAACGATGAGCAGTTCTTC.

The chain links TRBV7-2 to TRBJ2-5; 7 nucleotides line up with TRBD2. This CDR3 has 13 residues. CDR1 is SGHTA, CDR2 FQGNSA, per germline. J lost 5 bases, V lost 4 bases, and 4 bases had no gene match. The CDR3, as DNA: TGTGCCAGCAGCTCGAACGGGGGGGAGACCCAGTACTTC. Encoded protein: CASSSNGGETQYF.

In the case of this clonotype: Because it lacks the conserved phenylalanine or tryptophan at the end, this CDR3 is likely a read error. The DNA is omitted, as the CDR3 cannot be located on it reliably, and the CDR3 follows TCRdb's listing. Here the CDR3 reads CASSENDSGYTFG. V is TRBV2 and J is TRBJ2-7. The CDR3 is 13 residues long, ends included. From germline, CDR1 is SNHLY and CDR2 FYNNEI.

This rearrangement joins TRBV10-3 to TRBJ1-2; D unclear. Germline V gene sequence: CDR1 ENHRY, CDR2 SYGVKD. The CDR3 has 15 amino acids. Trimming took 3 bases from V and 8 from J, leaving 19 bases between them. The CDR3 reads CAISDGDSPGGGYTF. Written as DNA, the CDR3 is TGTGCCATCAGTGATGGAGACTCCCCGGGCGGGGGCTACACCTTC.

Remarks on this clonotype: At one end the junction does not follow the germline gene, possibly because of a read error. The chain couples TRBV7-8 to TRBJ1-3; no clear D. This CDR3 region has 15 residues. Germline lookup yields CDR1 SGHVS and CDR2 FQNEAQ. In nucleotides, the CDR3 is TGTGCCAGCAGCACCGAAGGCGGGGTAGGAAACTCCATATATTTT. Translating it yields CASSTEGGVGNSIYF.

Only one count was recorded for this clonotype. A much larger clone differs by one base, so this may be a read error. The chain recombines TRBV12-5 with TRBJ1-1; D remains unclear. CDR1 and CDR2 from the germline V gene are LGHNT and FRNRAP. There are 15 residues in the CDR3. The CDR3 region has the DNA TGTGCCAGCAGCCGAGATATCACTGGCGCTACTGAAGCTTTCTTT. Translating it yields CASSRDITGATEAFF.

V gene TRBV7-9 combines with J gene TRBJ1-3; D is undetermined. Germline CDR1 and CDR2: SEHNR and FQNEAQ (reference sequence). The ends were cut back, 5 bases at V and 9 bases at J, with 26 bases in the middle. The CDR3 is made up of 17 amino acids. CDR3 in amino acids: CASSVTLPGCRRFTIYF. As DNA, the CDR3 is TGTGCCAGCAGCGTAACCCTACCAGGCTGCCGGCGGTTCACCATATATTTT.

The rearrangement links TRBV7-2 to TRBJ1-2; the D gene is possibly TRBD1 (6 bases). The V gene's germline CDR1 is SGHTA and CDR2 FQGNSA. V lost 5 bases and J 10 bases, leaving 26 bases between the germline ends. CDR3 size: 16 residues. The CDR3 region is CASSPYRACNSPLYTF. In DNA, the CDR3 is TGTGCCAGCAGCCCTTACAGGGCATGTAACTCACCCCTCTACACCTTC.

V usage is TRBV24-1 and J usage is TRBJ1-5; 9 nucleotides agree with TRBD1. Trimming took 9 bases from V and 4 from J; bases not matched to a gene: 6. The CDR3 has 14 amino acids. Germline CDR1 and CDR2: KGHDR and SFDVKD. The CDR3 region is CATRGQGRNQPQHF. CDR3 in DNA: TGTGCCACCCGGGGACAGGGAAGGAATCAGCCCCAGCATTTT.

This chain joins TRBV20-1 and TRBJ2-5; D is ambiguous. The V gene's germline CDR1 is DFQATT and CDR2 SNEGSKA (reference sequence). V was trimmed by 5 bases and J by 9 bases, leaving 19 bases between them. CDR3 length: 13 residues. CDR3 nucleotides: TGCAGTGCTCGTGGCTTCGGGCACCAGCCCCAGTACTTC. Translation gives CSARGFGHQPQYF.